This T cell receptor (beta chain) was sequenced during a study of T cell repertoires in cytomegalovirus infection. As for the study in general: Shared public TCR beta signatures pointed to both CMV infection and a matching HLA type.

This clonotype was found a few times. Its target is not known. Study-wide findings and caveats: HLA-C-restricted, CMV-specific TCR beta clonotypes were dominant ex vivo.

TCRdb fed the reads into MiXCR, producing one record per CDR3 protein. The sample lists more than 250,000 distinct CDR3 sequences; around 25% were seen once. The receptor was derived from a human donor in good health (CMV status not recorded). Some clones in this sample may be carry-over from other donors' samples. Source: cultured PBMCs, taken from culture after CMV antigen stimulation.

The CDR3, as DNA: TGTGCCAGCAGTGTCGGGACAGGTTGGGTTGATACGCAGTATTTT. It is translated as CASSVGTGWVDTQYF. V is TRBV6-1 and J is TRBJ2-3; 8 positions match TRBD1. Trimming at V came to 4 bases and at J to 6 bases, leaving 9 bases not matched to a gene. The CDR3 extends over 15 amino acids. CDR1 and CDR2 (germline): MNHNS, SASEGT.